This T cell receptor (beta chain) comes out of a study of shared clonotypes between healthy human individuals. Germline V CDR1 and CDR2: SGHDT, YYEEEE. V shed 0 bases and J shed 0 bases, with 6 bases lying between them. CDR3 size: 14 residues. The naive CD8 population came from CD45RO-negative cells selected for CCR7, without terminally differentiated effector memory CD45RA+ cells. The data were produced by immunoSEQ multiplex PCR, yet TCRdb's version contains in-frame clones alone and is incomplete. The sample consists of hundreds of thousands of clones, around 95% of them appearing once. J is TRBJ1-2 and V is TRBV5-6; D is ambiguous. This receptor was taken from a woman in her 30s in good health. Input material: naive CD8+ T cells sorted from blood. The CDR3 bases are TGTGCCAGCAGCTTGGTCTCCTCTAACTATGGCTACACCTTC. Protein: CASSLVSSNYGYTF.